One T cell receptor (beta chain) is described in this entry. As yet, its antigen is unknown. This sample is drawn from a study of T-cell memory formation after mild COVID-19. Study background: Most TCR clusters belonged to a single donor. The study, taken as a whole, reports: Nothing confirmed that second-wave clones peaking on day 37 were specific for SARS-CoV-2.

TCRdb independently ran MiXCR on the 5' RACE reads; one entry per CDR3 protein. This sample yields about 240,000 distinct CDR3 sequences, of which approximately 9% are seen a single time; 22% belongs to the top ten. The CDR3 totals 14 residues. V was cut by 2 bases and J by 0 bases, with 5 bases left in between. CDR1 and CDR2 (germline): MNHNY, SVGAGI (reference sequence). The J gene is TRBJ2-4, the V gene TRBV6-6, with D uncertain. The receptor's source is a man between 18 and 29 years old who had mild COVID-19 (a few samples of this study predate the infection). Cell type and time point are not known. Sequencing was carried out using PBMCs or a T cell subset sorted from them (not recorded which). In DNA, the CDR3 is TGTGCCAGCAGTTACGGGCTAGCCAAAAACATTCAGTACTTC. This sequence encodes CASSYGLAKNIQYF.